This T cell receptor (beta chain) was recovered during a study of cytomegalovirus exposure and HLA in healthy donors. Notes on this clone: Its antigen is still unknown.

Germline V gene data show CDR1 as SEHNR and CDR2 as FQNEAQ (reference sequence). The CDR3 length is 13 residues. The J segment lost 8 bases and the V segment lost 5 bases, leaving 6 bases of the junction unmatched. Study-level findings and limits: An observed cluster of highly shared sequence variants was recorded as a likely sequencing artifact. In presence/absence analyses, roughly uniform sequencing depth across donors was assumed.

The study ran its PCR with 60 Vbeta and 13 Jbeta primers. Original processing methods: In a later analysis, 60 million to 90 million unique TCR beta chains included roughly 11 million shared by two or more donors. The data were produced by immunoSEQ multiplex PCR, yet TCRdb's version contains in-frame clones alone and is incomplete. V and J calls and clone size are as listed in that table; D and trimming were resolved from the DNA. The sample comprises about 150,000 clones, approximately 84% of which are singletons, and about 2.3% rests with the top ten. Sequenced sample: PBMCs. The chain is built from TRBV7-9 and TRBJ2-1; TRBD1 matches at 7 bases. The sequence was obtained from a woman under 30 in good health and CMV-seronegative. This CDR3 is CASSQNTGDEQFF. The CDR3 region has the DNA TGTGCCAGCAGCCAGAATACAGGGGATGAGCAGTTCTTC.